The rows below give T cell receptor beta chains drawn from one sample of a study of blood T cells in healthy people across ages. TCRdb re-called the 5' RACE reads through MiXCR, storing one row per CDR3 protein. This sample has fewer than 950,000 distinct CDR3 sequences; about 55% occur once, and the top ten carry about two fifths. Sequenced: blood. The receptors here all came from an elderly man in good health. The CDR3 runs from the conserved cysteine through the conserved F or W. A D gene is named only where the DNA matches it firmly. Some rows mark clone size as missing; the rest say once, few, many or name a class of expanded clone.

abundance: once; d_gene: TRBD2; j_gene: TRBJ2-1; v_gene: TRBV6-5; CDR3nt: TGTGCCAGCAGAGGAGCGGGAGGGCAGGAGCAGTTCTTC; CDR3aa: CASRGAGGQEQFF
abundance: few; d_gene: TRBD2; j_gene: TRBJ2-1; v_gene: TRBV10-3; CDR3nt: TGTGCCATCAGTGATCCGGGGGGGCTAGCGGGTAATGAGCAGTTCTTC; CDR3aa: CAISDPGGLAGNEQFF
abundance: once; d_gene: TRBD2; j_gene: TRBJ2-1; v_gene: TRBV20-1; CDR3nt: TGCAGTGCTAGAGGAGACATCCGGACTAGCGGGGATAACAATGAGCAGTTCTTC; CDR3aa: CSARGDIRTSGDNNEQFF
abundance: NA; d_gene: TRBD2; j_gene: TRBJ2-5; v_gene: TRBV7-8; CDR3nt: TGTGCCAGCAGCTTAGGGGCTAGCGGGCCCCAAGAGACCCAGTACTTC; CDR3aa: CASSLGASGPQETQYF
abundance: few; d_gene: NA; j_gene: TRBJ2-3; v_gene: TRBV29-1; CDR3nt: TGCAGCGTGACCGGGACCATCACAGATACGCAGTATTTT; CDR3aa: CSVTGTITDTQYF
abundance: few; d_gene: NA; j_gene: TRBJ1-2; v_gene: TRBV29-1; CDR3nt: TGCAGCGTGCGGGAGGGACCCTATGGCTACACCTTC; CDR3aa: CSVREGPYGYTF
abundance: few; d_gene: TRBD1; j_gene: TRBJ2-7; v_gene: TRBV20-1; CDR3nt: TGCAGTGCTTCCCCGGGACAGGCCTCCTACGAGCAGTACTTC; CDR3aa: CSASPGQASYEQYF
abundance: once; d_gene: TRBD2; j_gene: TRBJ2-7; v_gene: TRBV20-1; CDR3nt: TGCAGTGCTCCAATGAGCGGGAGGGGCTACGAGCAGTACTTC; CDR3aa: CSAPMSGRGYEQYF
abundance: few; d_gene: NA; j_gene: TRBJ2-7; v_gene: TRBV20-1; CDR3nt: TGCAGTGCTAGAGATTTTTGGGCGGACACTTACGAGCAGTACTTC; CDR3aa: CSARDFWADTYEQYF
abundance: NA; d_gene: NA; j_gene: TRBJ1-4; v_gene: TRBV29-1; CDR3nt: TGCAGCGTCAGCGGGGATGAAAAACTGTTTTTT; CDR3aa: CSVSGDEKLFF
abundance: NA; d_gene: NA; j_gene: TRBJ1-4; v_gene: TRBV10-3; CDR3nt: TGTGCCATCAGCCCCTCTGGTCCGGCAACTAATGAAAAACTGTTTTTT; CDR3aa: CAISPSGPATNEKLFF
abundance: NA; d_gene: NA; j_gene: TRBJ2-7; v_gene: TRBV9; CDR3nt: TGTGCCAGCAGCCCGCGACCCTACGAGCAGTACTTC; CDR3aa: CASSPRPYEQYF
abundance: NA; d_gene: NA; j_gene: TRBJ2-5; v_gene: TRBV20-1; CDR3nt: TGCAGTGCAACTAGGCCGTCGGGGTACAATGAGCAGTACTTC; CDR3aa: CSATRPSGYNEQYF
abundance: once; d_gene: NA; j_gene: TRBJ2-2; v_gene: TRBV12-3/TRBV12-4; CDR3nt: TGTGCCAGCAGCGGATTGAACACCGGGGAGCTGTTTTTT; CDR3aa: CASSGLNTGELFF
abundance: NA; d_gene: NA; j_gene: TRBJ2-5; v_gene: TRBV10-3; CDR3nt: TGTGTCATCAGAGGGACGGTCCAAGAGACCCAGTACTTC; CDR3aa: CVIRGTVQETQYF
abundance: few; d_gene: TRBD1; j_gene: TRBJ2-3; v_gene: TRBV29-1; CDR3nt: TGCAGCACAACAGGGGGCGATACGCAGTATTTT; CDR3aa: CSTTGGDTQYF
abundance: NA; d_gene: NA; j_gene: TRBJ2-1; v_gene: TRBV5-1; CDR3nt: TGCGCCAGCAGCTTGTCGGTCGGGAACTCCTACGAGCAGTTCTTC; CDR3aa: CASSLSVGNSYEQFF
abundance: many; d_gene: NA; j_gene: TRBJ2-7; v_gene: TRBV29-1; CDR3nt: TGCAGCGTCTTGAATTTGTCCGAGCAGTACTTC; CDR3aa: CSVLNLSEQYF
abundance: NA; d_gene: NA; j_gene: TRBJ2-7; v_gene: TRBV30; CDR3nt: TGTGCCTGGATTTCGGGGATCAACGAGCAGTACTTC; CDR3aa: CAWISGINEQYF
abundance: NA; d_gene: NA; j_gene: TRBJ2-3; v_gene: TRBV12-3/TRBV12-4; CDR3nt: TGTGCCAGCAGCCCCGGGAGAGTCGGCAGATACGCGTATTTT; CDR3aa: CASSPGRVGRYAYF
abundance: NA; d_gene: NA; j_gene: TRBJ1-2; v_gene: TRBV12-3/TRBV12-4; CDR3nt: TGTGCCAGCAGCCAGGGGTCAACACCCTATGGCTACACCTTC; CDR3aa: CASSQGSTPYGYTF
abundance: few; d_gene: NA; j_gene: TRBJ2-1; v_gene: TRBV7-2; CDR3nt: TGTGCCAGCAGCTTAGCATTGTCCGGGAACAATGAGCAGTTCTTC; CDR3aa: CASSLALSGNNEQFF
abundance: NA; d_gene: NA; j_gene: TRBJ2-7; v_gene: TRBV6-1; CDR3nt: TGTGCCAGCAGTGCACTCTTTTTTGGTCCCGCGGCCGACGAGCAGTACTTC; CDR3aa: CASSALFFGPAADEQYF
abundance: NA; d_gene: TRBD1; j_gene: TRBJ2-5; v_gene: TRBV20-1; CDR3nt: TGCAGTGCTCCTGACAGGGCTCAAGAGACCCAGTACTTC; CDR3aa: CSAPDRAQETQYF
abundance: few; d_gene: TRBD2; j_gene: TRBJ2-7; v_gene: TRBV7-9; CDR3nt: TGTGCCAGCGCCAGCGGGGACCTTCAGTACTTC; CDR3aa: CASASGDLQYF
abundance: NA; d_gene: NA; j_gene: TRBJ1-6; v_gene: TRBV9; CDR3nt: TGTGCCAGCAGCCCAGGCCCTAATTCACCCCTCCACTTT; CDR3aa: CASSPGPNSPLHF
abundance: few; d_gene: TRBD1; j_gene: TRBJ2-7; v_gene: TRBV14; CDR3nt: TGTGCCAGCAGCCAGATAGGACAGGCGGGCTACGAGCAGTACTTC; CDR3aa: CASSQIGQAGYEQYF
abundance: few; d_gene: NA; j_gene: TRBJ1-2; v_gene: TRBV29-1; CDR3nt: TGCAGCGTTGAATTCCCATCAGTGATGGGCTATGGCTACACCTTC; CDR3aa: CSVEFPSVMGYGYTF
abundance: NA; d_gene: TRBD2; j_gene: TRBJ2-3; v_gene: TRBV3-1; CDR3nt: TGTGCCAGCAGCCAAGGCGGGGCGGGAGGGCACAGATACGCGTATTTT; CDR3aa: CASSQGGAGGHRYAYF
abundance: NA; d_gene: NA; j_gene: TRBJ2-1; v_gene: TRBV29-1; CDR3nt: TGCAGCGTTGAACCCTCTCAATCTGGCAATGAGCAGTTCTTC; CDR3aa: CSVEPSQSGNEQFF
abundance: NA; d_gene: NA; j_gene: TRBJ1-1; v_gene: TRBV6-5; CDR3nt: TGTGCCAGCAGTTTTCGCCAATCTGAAGCTTTCTTT; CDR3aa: CASSFRQSEAFF
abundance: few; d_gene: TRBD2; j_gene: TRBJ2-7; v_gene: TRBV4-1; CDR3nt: TGCGCCAGCAGCCAAGGTGGGGTAGCGGGATCTGACGAGCAGTACTTC; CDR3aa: CASSQGGVAGSDEQYF
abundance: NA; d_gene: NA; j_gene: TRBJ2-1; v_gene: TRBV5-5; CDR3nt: TGTGCCAGCAGCTTGGTCTCAGGGATCCAAAGGACTGAGCAGTTCTTC; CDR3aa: CASSLVSGIQRTEQFF
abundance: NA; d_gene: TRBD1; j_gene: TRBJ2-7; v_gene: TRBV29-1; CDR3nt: TGCAGCGCTACCGGACAGGGGCTTTACTACGAGCAGTACTTC; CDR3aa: CSATGQGLYYEQYF
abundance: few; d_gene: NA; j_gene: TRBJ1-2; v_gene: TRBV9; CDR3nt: TGTGCCAGCACCCAGCCCCTGGCGGGCTACACCTTC; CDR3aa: CASTQPLAGYTF
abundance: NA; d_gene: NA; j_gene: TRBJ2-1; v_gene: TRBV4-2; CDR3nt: TGTGCCAGCAGGCAAGCCGGGGGCAATGAGCAGTTCTTC; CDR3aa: CASRQAGGNEQFF
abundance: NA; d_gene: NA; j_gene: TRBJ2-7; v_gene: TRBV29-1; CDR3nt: TGCAGCGTTGTTGGAGCTCCAGCTTCCTACAATGAGCAGTACTTC; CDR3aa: CSVVGAPASYNEQYF
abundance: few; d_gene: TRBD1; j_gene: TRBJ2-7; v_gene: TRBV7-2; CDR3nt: TGTGCCAGCAGCTTAGGGACAGGGGCAGGGGCCTACGAGCAGTACTTC; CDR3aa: CASSLGTGAGAYEQYF
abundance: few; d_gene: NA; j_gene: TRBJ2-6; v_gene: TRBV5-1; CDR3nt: TGCGCCAGCAGCGCCCAATCTGGGGCCAACGTCCTGACTTTC; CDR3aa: CASSAQSGANVLTF
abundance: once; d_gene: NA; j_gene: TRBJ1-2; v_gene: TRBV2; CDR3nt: TGTGCCAGCAGTGAAGAGGACACCGACTGGCATGGCTACACCTTC; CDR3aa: CASSEEDTDWHGYTF
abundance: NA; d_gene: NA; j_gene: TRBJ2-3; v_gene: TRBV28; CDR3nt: TGTGCCAGCAGTTTATTCGTAGGCAGATACGCGTATTTT; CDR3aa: CASSLFVGRYAYF
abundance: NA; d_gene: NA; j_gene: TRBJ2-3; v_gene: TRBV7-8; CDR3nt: TGTGCCAGCAGCGGGGGCCTCAAAACAGATACGCAGTATTTT; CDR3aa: CASSGGLKTDTQYF
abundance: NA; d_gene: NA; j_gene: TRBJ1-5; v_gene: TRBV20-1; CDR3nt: TGCAGTGTACCCGGAGATAGCAATCAGCCCCAGCATTTT; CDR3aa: CSVPGDSNQPQHF
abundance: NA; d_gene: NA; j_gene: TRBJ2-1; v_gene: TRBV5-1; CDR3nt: TGCGCCAGCAGCCCACAGGGTTTGAATGAGCAGTTCTTC; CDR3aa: CASSPQGLNEQFF
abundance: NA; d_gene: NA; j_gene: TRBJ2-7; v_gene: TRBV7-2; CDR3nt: TGTGCCAGTAGAGGGGGGGCCCTCCACTACGAGCAGTACTTC; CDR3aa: CASRGGALHYEQYF
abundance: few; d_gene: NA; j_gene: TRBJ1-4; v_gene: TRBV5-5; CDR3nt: TGTGCCAGCAGCCTCGGACCTAATGAAAAACTGTTTTTT; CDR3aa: CASSLGPNEKLFF
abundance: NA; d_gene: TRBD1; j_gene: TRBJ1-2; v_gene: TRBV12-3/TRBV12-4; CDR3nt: TGTGCCGGCAGCATACAGGGGGAACTTAACTATGGCTACACCTTC; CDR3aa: CAGSIQGELNYGYTF
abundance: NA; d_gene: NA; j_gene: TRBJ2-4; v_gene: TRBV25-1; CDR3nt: TGTGCCTGCAGTGTGCACCATCAAAACATTCAGTACTTC; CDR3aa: CACSVHHQNIQYF
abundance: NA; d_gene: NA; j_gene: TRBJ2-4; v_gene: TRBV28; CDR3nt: TGTGCCAGCAGTTTAGTGGGAGCCAAAAACATTCAGTACTTC; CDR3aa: CASSLVGAKNIQYF
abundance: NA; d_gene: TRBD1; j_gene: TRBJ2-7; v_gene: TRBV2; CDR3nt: TGTGCCAGCAACGGACAGGGAACCTACGAGCAGTACTTC; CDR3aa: CASNGQGTYEQYF
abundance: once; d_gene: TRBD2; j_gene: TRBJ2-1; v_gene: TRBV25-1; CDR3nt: TGTGCCAGCAGTCAGCGGACTAGTGGTGGCAATGAGCAGTTCTTC; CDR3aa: CASSQRTSGGNEQFF
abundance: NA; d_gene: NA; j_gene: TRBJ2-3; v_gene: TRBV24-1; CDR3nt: TGTGCCACCCAACCGGGACACAGCACAGATACGCAGTATTTT; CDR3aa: CATQPGHSTDTQYF
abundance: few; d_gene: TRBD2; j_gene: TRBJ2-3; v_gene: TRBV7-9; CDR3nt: TGTGCCAGCAGCCAAGGACTAGCGGGAGGTCACAGATACGCGTATTTT; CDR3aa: CASSQGLAGGHRYAYF
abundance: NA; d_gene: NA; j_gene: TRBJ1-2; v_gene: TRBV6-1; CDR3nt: TGTGCCAGCAGTGAAGTAAATGTAGGAGGAGGGGGCTACACCTTC; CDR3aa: CASSEVNVGGGGYTF
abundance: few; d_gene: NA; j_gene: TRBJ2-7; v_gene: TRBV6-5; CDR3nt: TGTGCCAGCAAGCGTGGCTACGAGCAGTACTTC; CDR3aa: CASKRGYEQYF
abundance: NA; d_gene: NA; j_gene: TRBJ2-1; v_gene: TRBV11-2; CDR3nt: TGTGCCAGCAGCTTAGCTAGGTGGGATAACGGCAATGAGCAGTTCTTC; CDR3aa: CASSLARWDNGNEQFF
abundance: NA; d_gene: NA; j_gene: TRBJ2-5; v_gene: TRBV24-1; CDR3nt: TGTGCCACCAGTGAGGTATTCGGAAAGACCCAGTACTTC; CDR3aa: CATSEVFGKTQYF
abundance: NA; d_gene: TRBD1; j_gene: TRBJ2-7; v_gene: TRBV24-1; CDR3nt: TGTGCCACCAGTGACGGGACAGGGAGAAGGGACGAGCAGTACTTC; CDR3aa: CATSDGTGRRDEQYF
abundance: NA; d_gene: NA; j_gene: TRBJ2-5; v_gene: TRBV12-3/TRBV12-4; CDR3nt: TGTGCCAGCAGTTTAGGGGCTAGTCTTGGTGAGCAGTACTTC; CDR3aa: CASSLGASLGEQYF